This T cell receptor beta chain was identified in a study of CD8 T cells in Susac syndrome. Broader study findings: An acknowledgment was made by the study that its TCR sequencing and HLA analysis involved relatively few individuals.

A remark on this clonotype: Its antigen is undetermined.

cDNA came from approximately 0.5 to 1 ug RNA primed by random hexamers. Amplification of TCR beta CDR3 across 54 Vbeta and 13 Jbeta was performed with immunoSEQ multiplex PCR. TCRdb re-called the immunoSEQ multiplex PCR reads through MiXCR, storing one row per CDR3 protein. Found here are over 350,000 distinct CDR3 sequences, approximately 85% of them singletons; the top ten hold about 0.1%. This CDR3 region has 12 residues. Trimming cost V 5 bases and J 7 bases, with 9 bases left between them. Germline lookup yields CDR1 MNHEY and CDR2 SMNVEV (reference sequence). The sequenced sample was CD8+ T cells from PBMCs. The origin of this receptor is a human donor with multiple sclerosis. V gene TRBV27 combines with J gene TRBJ2-1; D might be TRBD1 (6 bases). CDR3 sequence: CASSVTGNEQFF. CDR3 sequence (DNA): TGTGCCAGCAGTGTCACAGGGAATGAGCAGTTCTTC.